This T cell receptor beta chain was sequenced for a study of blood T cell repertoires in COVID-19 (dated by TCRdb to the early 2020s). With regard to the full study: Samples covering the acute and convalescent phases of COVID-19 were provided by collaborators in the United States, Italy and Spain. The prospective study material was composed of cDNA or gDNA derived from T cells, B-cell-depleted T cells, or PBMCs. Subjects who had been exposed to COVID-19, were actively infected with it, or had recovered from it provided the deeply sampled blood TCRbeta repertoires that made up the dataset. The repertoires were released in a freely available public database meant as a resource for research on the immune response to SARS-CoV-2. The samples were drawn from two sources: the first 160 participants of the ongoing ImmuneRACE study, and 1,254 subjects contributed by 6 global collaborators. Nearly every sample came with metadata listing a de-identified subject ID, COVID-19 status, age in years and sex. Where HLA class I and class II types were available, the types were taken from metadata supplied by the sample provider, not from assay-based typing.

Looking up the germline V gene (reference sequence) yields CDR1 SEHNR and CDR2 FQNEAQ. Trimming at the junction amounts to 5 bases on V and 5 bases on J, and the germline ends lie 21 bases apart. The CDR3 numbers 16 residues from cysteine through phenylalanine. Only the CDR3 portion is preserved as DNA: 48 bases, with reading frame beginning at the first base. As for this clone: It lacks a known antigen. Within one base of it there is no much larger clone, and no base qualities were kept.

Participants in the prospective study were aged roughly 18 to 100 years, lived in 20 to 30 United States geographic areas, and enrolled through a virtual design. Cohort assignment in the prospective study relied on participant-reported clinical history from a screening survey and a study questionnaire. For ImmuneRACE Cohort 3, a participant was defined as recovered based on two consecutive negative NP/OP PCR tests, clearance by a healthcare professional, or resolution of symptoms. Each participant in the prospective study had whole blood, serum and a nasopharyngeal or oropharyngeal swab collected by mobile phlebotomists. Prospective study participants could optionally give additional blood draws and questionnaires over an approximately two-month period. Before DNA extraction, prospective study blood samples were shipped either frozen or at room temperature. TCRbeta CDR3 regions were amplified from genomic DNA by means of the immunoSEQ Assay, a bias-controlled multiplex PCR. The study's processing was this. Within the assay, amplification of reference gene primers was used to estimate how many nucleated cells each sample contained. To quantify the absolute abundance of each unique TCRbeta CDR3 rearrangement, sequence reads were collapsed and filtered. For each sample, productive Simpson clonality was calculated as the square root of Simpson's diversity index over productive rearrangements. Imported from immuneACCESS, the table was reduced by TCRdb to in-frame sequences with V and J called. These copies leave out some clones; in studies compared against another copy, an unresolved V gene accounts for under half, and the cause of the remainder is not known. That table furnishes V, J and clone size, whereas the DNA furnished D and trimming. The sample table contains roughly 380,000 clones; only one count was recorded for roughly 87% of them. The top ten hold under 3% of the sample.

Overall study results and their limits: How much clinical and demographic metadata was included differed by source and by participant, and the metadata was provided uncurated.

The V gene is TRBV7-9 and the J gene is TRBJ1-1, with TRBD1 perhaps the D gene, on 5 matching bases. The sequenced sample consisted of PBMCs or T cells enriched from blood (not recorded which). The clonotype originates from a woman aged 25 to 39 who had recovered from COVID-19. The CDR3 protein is CASSTTSAGFWTEAFF. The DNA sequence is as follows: TGTGCCAGCAGCACAACCTCGGCAGGGTTCTGGACTGAAGCTTTCTTT.